Listed below are T cell receptor beta chains from one sample, sequenced in a study of radiotherapy plus CTLA-4 blockade in lung cancer. The assay was immunoSEQ multiplex PCR, and TCRdb's table has in-frame clones only and misses some. The sample consists of 50,000 to 85,000 clones, around 83% of them appearing once. This specimen consisted of peripheral blood, obtained from a patient treated with radiotherapy plus ipilimumab. The source of these receptors is a human donor with non-small cell lung cancer who had a partial response to radiotherapy plus ipilimumab. CDR3s include the opening cysteine and the closing phenylalanine or tryptophan. The D gene is left open where the match is weak. The listing skips clone size in some rows; elsewhere it reads once, few, many or a size class.

d_call: TRBD1
j_call: TRBJ1-4
v_call: TRBV2
clone_size: NA
cdr3_aa: CASVPGTENEKLFF
cdr3_nt: TGTGCCAGCGTTCCCGGGACAGAAAATGAAAAACTGTTTTTT

d_call: NA
j_call: TRBJ2-3
v_call: TRBV2
clone_size: NA
cdr3_aa: CASSEQGGDTQYF
cdr3_nt: TGTGCCAGCAGTGAACAAGGGGGAGATACGCAGTATTTT

d_call: NA
j_call: TRBJ1-4
v_call: TRBV19
clone_size: NA
cdr3_aa: CATQGLPRATNEKLFF
cdr3_nt: TGTGCCACCCAGGGACTTCCGCGGGCAACTAATGAAAAACTGTTTTTT

d_call: TRBD1
j_call: TRBJ2-7
v_call: TRBV4-2
clone_size: NA
cdr3_aa: CASSQATGTARSYEQYF
cdr3_nt: TGTGCCAGCAGCCAAGCGACCGGGACAGCTCGTTCCTACGAGCAGTACTTC

d_call: TRBD1
j_call: TRBJ2-3
v_call: TRBV19
clone_size: NA
cdr3_aa: CASSRQGRQGEDTQYF
cdr3_nt: TGTGCCAGTAGTAGACAGGGTCGACAGGGAGAAGATACGCAGTATTTT

d_call: TRBD1
j_call: TRBJ2-3
v_call: TRBV5-1
clone_size: NA
cdr3_aa: CASNFGGQGTDTQYF
cdr3_nt: TGCGCCAGCAATTTTGGCGGACAGGGAACAGATACGCAGTATTTT

d_call: NA
j_call: TRBJ2-2
v_call: TRBV27
clone_size: once
cdr3_aa: CASSLYGGTGELFF
cdr3_nt: TGTGCCAGCAGTCTCTATGGCGGCACCGGGGAGCTGTTTTTT

d_call: TRBD2
j_call: TRBJ2-1
v_call: TRBV6-1
clone_size: NA
cdr3_aa: CASSERREVAEQFF
cdr3_nt: TGTGCCAGCAGTGAGCGGCGGGAGGTGGCTGAGCAGTTCTTC

d_call: TRBD1
j_call: TRBJ1-2
v_call: TRBV27
clone_size: NA
cdr3_aa: CASSLARTGYGYTF
cdr3_nt: TGTGCCAGCAGTTTAGCGCGGACAGGCTATGGCTACACCTTC

d_call: NA
j_call: TRBJ1-1
v_call: TRBV7-2
clone_size: NA
cdr3_aa: CASSLGGFRTEAFF
cdr3_nt: TGTGCCAGCAGCCTGGGGGGATTCCGGACTGAAGCTTTCTTT

d_call: NA
j_call: TRBJ2-2
v_call: TRBV28
clone_size: NA
cdr3_aa: CASRVLSTSGELFF
cdr3_nt: TGTGCCAGCAGAGTCCTCTCCACCAGCGGGGAGCTGTTTTTT

d_call: TRBD1
j_call: TRBJ1-2
v_call: TRBV28
clone_size: NA
cdr3_aa: CASSGTGGANYGYTF
cdr3_nt: TGTGCCAGCAGTGGGACAGGGGGCGCGAACTATGGCTACACCTTC

d_call: TRBD1
j_call: TRBJ2-1
v_call: TRBV6-5
clone_size: NA
cdr3_aa: CASSLTGGYNEQFF
cdr3_nt: TGTGCCAGCAGCCTGACAGGGGGCTACAATGAGCAGTTCTTC

d_call: NA
j_call: TRBJ2-1
v_call: TRBV12-5
clone_size: once
cdr3_aa: CASGLVLGKQFF
cdr3_nt: TGTGCTAGTGGTTTGGTACTAGGTAAGCAGTTCTTC

d_call: TRBD1
j_call: TRBJ2-7
v_call: TRBV4-1
clone_size: NA
cdr3_aa: CASSQRETGQGSHEQYF
cdr3_nt: TGCGCCAGCAGCCAGAGAGAAACGGGACAGGGGTCCCACGAGCAGTACTTC

d_call: TRBD1
j_call: TRBJ2-7
v_call: TRBV19
clone_size: NA
cdr3_aa: CASSITRTGVSEQYF
cdr3_nt: TGTGCCAGTAGTATTACTCGGACAGGGGTCTCCGAGCAGTACTTC

d_call: NA
j_call: TRBJ1-1
v_call: TRBV19
clone_size: NA
cdr3_aa: CASSIVSARDTEAFF
cdr3_nt: TGTGCCAGTAGTATAGTATCGGCCAGGGACACTGAAGCTTTCTTT

d_call: TRBD2
j_call: TRBJ2-7
v_call: TRBV30
clone_size: few
cdr3_aa: CAWRGGAEQYF
cdr3_nt: TGTGCCTGGAGGGGAGGGGCCGAGCAGTACTTC

d_call: NA
j_call: TRBJ2-3
v_call: TRBV7-9
clone_size: NA
cdr3_aa: CASSSPRGSSTDTQYF
cdr3_nt: TGTGCCAGCAGCTCCCCCCGGGGGTCTAGCACAGATACGCAGTATTTT

d_call: NA
j_call: TRBJ2-3
v_call: TRBV4-1
clone_size: NA
cdr3_aa: CASSQVLRGLDTDTQYF
cdr3_nt: TGCGCCAGCAGCCAGGTCTTGCGTGGGCTGGACACAGATACGCAGTATTTT

d_call: NA
j_call: TRBJ1-1
v_call: TRBV5-1
clone_size: NA
cdr3_aa: CASRRSGENTEAFF
cdr3_nt: TGCGCCAGCAGACGATCGGGGGAGAACACTGAAGCTTTCTTT

d_call: TRBD1
j_call: TRBJ1-2
v_call: TRBV12-5
clone_size: NA
cdr3_aa: CASGSTGGYGYTF
cdr3_nt: TGTGCTAGTGGTTCGACAGGGGGCTATGGCTACACCTTC

d_call: TRBD2
j_call: TRBJ2-7
v_call: TRBV10-3
clone_size: once
cdr3_aa: CAISAQAGVDEQYF
cdr3_nt: TGTGCCATCAGTGCGCAAGCGGGAGTGGACGAGCAGTACTTC

d_call: NA
j_call: TRBJ1-4
v_call: TRBV28
clone_size: NA
cdr3_aa: CATQTGTTNEKLFF
cdr3_nt: TGTGCTACGCAAACGGGTACAACTAATGAAAAACTGTTTTTT